This is a list of T cell receptor beta chains from one sample in a study of blood T cells in healthy people across ages. TCRdb called the 5' RACE reads again in MiXCR, with one record for every CDR3 protein. This repertoire shows 900,000 to 950,000 distinct CDR3 sequences, about 28% found once; its top ten account for roughly 10%. Separately, the same data were catalogued under a study of T cells of mothers and their children.

What was sequenced was blood. The receptors come from a woman aged 40 to 50 in good health. Each CDR3 is given with its conserved first and last residue. Fields, in order: CDR3 protein, CDR3 DNA, J gene, clone size, V gene, D gene. A D gene is named only where the DNA matches it firmly. A clone size is listed for some rows: how often the clone was seen (once, few, many), or a class if it is expanded.

CDR3aa: CASSLTGGGPYEQYF
CDR3nt: TGTGCCAGCAGCTTAACGGGGGGTGGGCCCTACGAGCAGTACTTC
j_gene: TRBJ2-7
abundance: few
v_gene: TRBV7-3
d_gene: NA

CDR3aa: CTSSPGDFRDTEAFF
CDR3nt: TGCACCAGCAGCCCCGGGGACTTTAGAGACACTGAAGCTTTCTTT
j_gene: TRBJ1-1
abundance: NA
v_gene: TRBV5-1
d_gene: NA

CDR3aa: CASTPLGSHSYNEQFF
CDR3nt: TGTGCCAGCACCCCACTCGGGTCTCATTCCTACAATGAGCAGTTCTTC
j_gene: TRBJ2-1
abundance: few
v_gene: TRBV5-4
d_gene: NA

CDR3aa: CSVEEGGEQYF
CDR3nt: TGCAGCGTTGAAGAGGGCGGCGAGCAGTACTTC
j_gene: TRBJ2-7
abundance: many
v_gene: TRBV29-1
d_gene: NA

CDR3aa: CASSLNTRDRGDEQYF
CDR3nt: TGTGCCAGCAGCTTAAACACCCGGGACAGGGGGGACGAGCAGTACTTC
j_gene: TRBJ2-7
abundance: few
v_gene: TRBV7-2
d_gene: TRBD1

CDR3aa: CASSPTSGEYQETQYF
CDR3nt: TGCGCCAGCAGCCCTACTAGCGGGGAATACCAAGAGACCCAGTACTTC
j_gene: TRBJ2-5
abundance: many
v_gene: TRBV4-1
d_gene: TRBD2

CDR3aa: CASSMTAGLAGSSDYEQYF
CDR3nt: TGTGCCAGCAGTATGACAGCTGGACTAGCGGGGTCTTCCGATTACGAGCAGTACTTC
j_gene: TRBJ2-7
abundance: few
v_gene: TRBV12-3/TRBV12-4
d_gene: TRBD2

CDR3aa: CASRPRVGSPYEQYF
CDR3nt: TGCGCCAGCAGACCACGCGTGGGGTCCCCCTACGAGCAGTACTTC
j_gene: TRBJ2-7
abundance: many
v_gene: TRBV4-3
d_gene: NA

CDR3aa: CASSSRGGARETQYF
CDR3nt: TGTGCCAGCAGCTCCCGTGGGGGGGCGAGGGAGACCCAGTACTTC
j_gene: TRBJ2-5
abundance: many
v_gene: TRBV3-1
d_gene: NA

CDR3aa: CASSQVYGGPYNEQFF
CDR3nt: TGCGCCAGCAGCCAAGTATACGGGGGGCCTTACAATGAGCAGTTCTTC
j_gene: TRBJ2-1
abundance: few
v_gene: TRBV4-1
d_gene: NA

CDR3aa: CASSRGQGNQETQYF
CDR3nt: TGCGCCAGCAGCAGGGGACAGGGCAATCAAGAGACCCAGTACTTC
j_gene: TRBJ2-5
abundance: few
v_gene: TRBV5-1
d_gene: TRBD1

CDR3aa: CASSPLDRDNSPLHF
CDR3nt: TGCGCCAGCAGCCCTCTGGACAGGGATAATTCACCCCTCCACTTT
j_gene: TRBJ1-6
abundance: few
v_gene: TRBV5-1
d_gene: TRBD1

CDR3aa: CASSQVGGEETQYF
CDR3nt: TGCGCCAGCAGCCAAGTCGGGGGTGAAGAGACCCAGTACTTC
j_gene: TRBJ2-5
abundance: NA
v_gene: TRBV4-3
d_gene: NA

CDR3aa: CASSDSRTGGNEQFF
CDR3nt: TGTGCCAGCAGTGACTCTCGGACAGGGGGCAATGAGCAGTTCTTC
j_gene: TRBJ2-1
abundance: few
v_gene: TRBV6-4
d_gene: TRBD1

CDR3aa: CSARVKGDPYEQYF
CDR3nt: TGCAGTGCTAGAGTAAAGGGGGACCCCTACGAGCAGTACTTC
j_gene: TRBJ2-7
abundance: many
v_gene: TRBV20-1
d_gene: NA

CDR3aa: CASSLGNRGYNEQFF
CDR3nt: TGTGCCAGCAGCTTAGGGAACAGGGGGTACAATGAGCAGTTCTTC
j_gene: TRBJ2-1
abundance: NA
v_gene: TRBV7-2
d_gene: TRBD1

CDR3aa: CASSTGQGRYEQYF
CDR3nt: TGCGCCAGCAGCACGGGACAGGGAAGGTACGAGCAGTACTTC
j_gene: TRBJ2-7
abundance: many
v_gene: TRBV4-3
d_gene: TRBD1

CDR3aa: CASSRTSGGAGGELFF
CDR3nt: TGTGCCAGCAGCCGAACTAGCGGGGGGGCAGGTGGGGAGCTGTTTTTT
j_gene: TRBJ2-2
abundance: NA
v_gene: TRBV7-2
d_gene: TRBD2

CDR3aa: CASSQALPPNTEAFF
CDR3nt: TGCGCCAGCAGCCAAGCTCTGCCCCCGAACACTGAAGCTTTCTTT
j_gene: TRBJ1-1
abundance: NA
v_gene: TRBV4-1
d_gene: NA

CDR3aa: CASTQRGMNTEAFF
CDR3nt: TGTGCCAGCACTCAAAGGGGGATGAACACTGAAGCTTTCTTT
j_gene: TRBJ1-1
abundance: few
v_gene: TRBV7-6
d_gene: NA

CDR3aa: CASSYGGRDITDTQYF
CDR3nt: TGTGCCAGCAGTTACGGTGGACGGGACATCACAGATACGCAGTATTTT
j_gene: TRBJ2-3
abundance: many
v_gene: TRBV6-2/TRBV6-3
d_gene: NA

CDR3aa: CASSSDLGGSVYEQYF
CDR3nt: TGTGCCAGCAGCTCGGACCTAGGAGGGTCGGTCTACGAGCAGTACTTC
j_gene: TRBJ2-7
abundance: NA
v_gene: TRBV7-9
d_gene: NA

CDR3aa: CASSLVTGGQETQYF
CDR3nt: TGCGCCAGCAGCTTGGTTACAGGGGGCCAAGAGACCCAGTACTTC
j_gene: TRBJ2-5
abundance: many
v_gene: TRBV5-1
d_gene: TRBD1

CDR3aa: CASSYGQGFEKLFF
CDR3nt: TGCGCCAGCAGCTATGGACAGGGGTTTGAAAAACTGTTTTTT
j_gene: TRBJ1-4
abundance: many
v_gene: TRBV5-1
d_gene: TRBD1

CDR3aa: CASSHPQTEPSGPNYGYTF
CDR3nt: TGTGCCAGCAGCCATCCCCAGACAGAACCTTCCGGGCCCAACTATGGCTACACCTTC
j_gene: TRBJ1-2
abundance: many
v_gene: TRBV7-2
d_gene: NA

CDR3aa: CASGFSTGSNSPLHF
CDR3nt: TGTGCCAGCGGCTTCTCTACAGGGTCAAATTCACCCCTCCACTTT
j_gene: TRBJ1-6
abundance: few
v_gene: TRBV7-2
d_gene: NA

CDR3aa: CASSLPWGGAETQYF
CDR3nt: TGTGCCAGCAGCCTCCCCTGGGGTGGGGCTGAGACCCAGTACTTC
j_gene: TRBJ2-5
abundance: NA
v_gene: TRBV3-1
d_gene: NA

CDR3aa: CASSSGGWDTEAFF
CDR3nt: TGTGCCAGCAGTTCAGGGGGCTGGGACACTGAAGCTTTCTTT
j_gene: TRBJ1-1
abundance: few
v_gene: TRBV27
d_gene: TRBD1

CDR3aa: CASSGTSGVGEQFF
CDR3nt: TGTGCCAGCAGTGGAACTAGCGGGGTAGGAGAGCAGTTCTTC
j_gene: TRBJ2-1
abundance: NA
v_gene: TRBV6-4
d_gene: TRBD2

CDR3aa: CATSDSGGPSTDTQYF
CDR3nt: TGTGCCACCAGTGATAGCGGGGGACCCAGCACAGATACGCAGTATTTT
j_gene: TRBJ2-3
abundance: NA
v_gene: TRBV24-1
d_gene: TRBD2

CDR3aa: CASNFKETQYF
CDR3nt: TGCGCCAGCAACTTTAAGGAGACCCAGTACTTC
j_gene: TRBJ2-5
abundance: once
v_gene: TRBV5-1
d_gene: NA

CDR3aa: CSAPERRLQETQYF
CDR3nt: TGCAGTGCCCCAGAACGGCGACTGCAAGAGACCCAGTACTTC
j_gene: TRBJ2-5
abundance: NA
v_gene: TRBV20-1
d_gene: NA

CDR3aa: CASSQDWRGPPDTQYF
CDR3nt: TGCGCCAGCAGCCAAGATTGGCGGGGGCCCCCCGATACGCAGTATTTT
j_gene: TRBJ2-3
abundance: NA
v_gene: TRBV4-3
d_gene: NA